The TCR beta chain under discussion was sequenced for a study of CD8 T cells in ankylosing spondylitis. Overall study results and limits: Ankylosing spondylitis blood appeared to carry a characteristic TCR beta motif of roughly eight highly homologous variants.

As for this clonotype: Its antigen is not identified.

The germline V gene encodes CDR1 SGHRS and CDR2 YFSETQ. Between the trimmed V and J ends, which lost 3 bases and 4 bases, there was a span of 18 bases. The CDR3 has 16 amino acids. MiXCR, run by TCRdb on the 5' RACE reads, gives a single entry per CDR3 protein. The sample shows roughly 450,000 distinct CDR3 sequences, more than 25% of them seen only once. This rearrangement joins TRBV5-1 to TRBJ2-3; the D gene is possibly TRBD1 (6 bases). The source is a male donor with ankylosing spondylitis. The sample comprised blood, either unsorted or a sorted T cell fraction (not recorded which). CDR3 nucleotide sequence: TGCGCCAGCAGCTCCCAAGGGGGAATCCTTTCAGATACGCAGTATTTT. The encoded protein is CASSSQGGILSDTQYF.